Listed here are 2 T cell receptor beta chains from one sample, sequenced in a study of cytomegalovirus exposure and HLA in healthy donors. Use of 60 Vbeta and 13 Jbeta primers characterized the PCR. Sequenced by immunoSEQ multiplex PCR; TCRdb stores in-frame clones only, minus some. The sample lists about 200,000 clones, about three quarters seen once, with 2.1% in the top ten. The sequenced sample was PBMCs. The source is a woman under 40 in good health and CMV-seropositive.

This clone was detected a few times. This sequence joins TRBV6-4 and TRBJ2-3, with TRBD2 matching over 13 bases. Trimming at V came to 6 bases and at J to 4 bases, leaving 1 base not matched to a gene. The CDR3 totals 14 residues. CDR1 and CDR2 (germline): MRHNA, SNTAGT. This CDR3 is CASSGLAGADTQYF. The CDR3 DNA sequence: TGTGCCAGCAGCGGACTAGCGGGAGCAGATACGCAGTATTTT.

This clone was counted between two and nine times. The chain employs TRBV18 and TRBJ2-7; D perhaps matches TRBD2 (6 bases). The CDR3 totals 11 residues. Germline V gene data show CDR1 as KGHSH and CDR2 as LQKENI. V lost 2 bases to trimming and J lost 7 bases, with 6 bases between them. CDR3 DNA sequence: TGTGCCAGCTCACCAGGGAGGGAGCAGTACTTC. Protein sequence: CASSPGREQYF.